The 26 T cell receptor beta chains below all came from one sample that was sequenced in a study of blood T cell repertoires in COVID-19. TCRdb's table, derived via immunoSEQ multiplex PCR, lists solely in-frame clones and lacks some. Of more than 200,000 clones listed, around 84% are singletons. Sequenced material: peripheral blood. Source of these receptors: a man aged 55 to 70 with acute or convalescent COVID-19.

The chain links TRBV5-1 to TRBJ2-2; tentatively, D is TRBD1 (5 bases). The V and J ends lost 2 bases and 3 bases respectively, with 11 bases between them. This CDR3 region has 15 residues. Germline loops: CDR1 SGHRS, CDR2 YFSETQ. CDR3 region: CASSFVGPHTGELFF. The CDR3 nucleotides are TGCGCCAGCAGCTTTGTGGGGCCGCACACCGGGGAGCTGTTTTTT.

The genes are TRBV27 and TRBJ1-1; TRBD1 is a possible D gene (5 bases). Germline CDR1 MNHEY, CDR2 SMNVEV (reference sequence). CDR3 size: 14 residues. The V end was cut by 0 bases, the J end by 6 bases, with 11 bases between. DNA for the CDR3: TGTGCCAGCAGTTTATCGGGCAGGGAGGCTGAAGCTTTCTTT. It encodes CASSLSGREAEAFF.

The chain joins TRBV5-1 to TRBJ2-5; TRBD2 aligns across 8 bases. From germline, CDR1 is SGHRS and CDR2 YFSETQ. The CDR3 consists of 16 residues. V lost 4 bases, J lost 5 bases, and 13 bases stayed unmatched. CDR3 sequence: CASSAQREWVRETQYF. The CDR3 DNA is TGCGCCAGCAGCGCGCAGCGGGAGTGGGTAAGGGAGACCCAGTACTTC. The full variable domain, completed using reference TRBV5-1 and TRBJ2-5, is KAGVTQTPRYLIKTRGQQVTLSCSPISGHRSVSWYQQTPGQGLQFLFEYFSETQRNKGNFPGRFSGRQFSNSRSEMNVSTLELGDSALYLCASSAQREWVRETQYFGPGTRLLVL.

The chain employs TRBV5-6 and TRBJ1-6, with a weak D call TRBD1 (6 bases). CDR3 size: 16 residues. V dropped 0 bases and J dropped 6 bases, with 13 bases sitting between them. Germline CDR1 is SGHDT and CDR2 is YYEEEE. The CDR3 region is CASSLARGHANSPLHF. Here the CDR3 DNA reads TGTGCCAGCAGCTTGGCCAGGGGACACGCTAATTCACCCCTCCACTTT.

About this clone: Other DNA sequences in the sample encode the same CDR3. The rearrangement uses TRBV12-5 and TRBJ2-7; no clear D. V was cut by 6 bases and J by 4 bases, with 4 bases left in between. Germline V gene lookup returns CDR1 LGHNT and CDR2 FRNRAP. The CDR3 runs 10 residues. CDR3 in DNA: TGTGCTAGTGGCCATTACGAGCAGTACTTC. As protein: CASGHYEQYF.

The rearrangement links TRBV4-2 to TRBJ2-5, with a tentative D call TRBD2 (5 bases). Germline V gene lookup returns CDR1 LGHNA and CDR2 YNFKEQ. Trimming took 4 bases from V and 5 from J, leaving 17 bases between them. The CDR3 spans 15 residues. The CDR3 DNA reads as TGTGCCAGCAGCCCCGAATTGGGGAGAGTGGAGACCCAGTACTTC. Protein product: CASSPELGRVETQYF.

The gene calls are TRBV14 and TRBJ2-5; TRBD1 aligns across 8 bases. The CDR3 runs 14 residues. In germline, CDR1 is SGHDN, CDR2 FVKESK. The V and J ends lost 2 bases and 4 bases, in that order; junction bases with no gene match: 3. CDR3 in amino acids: CASSQQDRAETQYF. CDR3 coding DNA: TGTGCCAGCAGCCAACAGGACAGGGCAGAGACCCAGTACTTC.

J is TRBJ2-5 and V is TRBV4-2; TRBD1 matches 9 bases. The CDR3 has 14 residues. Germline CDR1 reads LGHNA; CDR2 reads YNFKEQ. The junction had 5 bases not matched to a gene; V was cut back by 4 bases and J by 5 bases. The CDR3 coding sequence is TGTGCCAGCAGCCGGGGACAGGGATGGGAGACCCAGTACTTC. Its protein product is CASSRGQGWETQYF.

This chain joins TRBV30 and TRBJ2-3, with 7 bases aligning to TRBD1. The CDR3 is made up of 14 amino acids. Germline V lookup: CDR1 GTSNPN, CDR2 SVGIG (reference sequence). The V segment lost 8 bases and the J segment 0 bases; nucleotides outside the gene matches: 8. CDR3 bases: TGTGCCACTAACCGGGACAGTAGCACAGATACGCAGTATTTT. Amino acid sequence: CATNRDSSTDTQYF.

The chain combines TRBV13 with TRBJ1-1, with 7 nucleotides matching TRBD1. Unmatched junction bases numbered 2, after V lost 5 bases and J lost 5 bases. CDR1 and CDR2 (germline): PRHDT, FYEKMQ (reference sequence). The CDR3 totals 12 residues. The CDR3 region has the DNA TGTGCCAGCAGCGAGGGACAGACTGAAGCTTTCTTT. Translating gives CASSEGQTEAFF.

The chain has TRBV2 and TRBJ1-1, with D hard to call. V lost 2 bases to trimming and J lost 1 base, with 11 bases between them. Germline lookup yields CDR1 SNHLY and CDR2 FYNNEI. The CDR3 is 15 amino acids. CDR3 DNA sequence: TGTGCCAGCAGTGAAACGCCACTAAGGAACACTGAAGCTTTCTTT. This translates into CASSETPLRNTEAFF.

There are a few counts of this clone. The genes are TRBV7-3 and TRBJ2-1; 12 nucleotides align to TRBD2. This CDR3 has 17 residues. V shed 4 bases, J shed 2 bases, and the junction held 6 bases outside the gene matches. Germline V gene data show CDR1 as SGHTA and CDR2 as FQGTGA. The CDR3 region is CASSSTSGRSPYNEQFF. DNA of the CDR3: TGTGCCAGCAGCTCCACTAGCGGGAGGTCCCCCTACAATGAGCAGTTCTTC.

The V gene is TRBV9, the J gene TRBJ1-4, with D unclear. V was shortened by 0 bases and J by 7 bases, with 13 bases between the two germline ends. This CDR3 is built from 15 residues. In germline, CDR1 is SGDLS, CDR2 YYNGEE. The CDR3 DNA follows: TGTGCCAGCAGCGTAGAAGGGAGGTACGGTGAAAAACTGTTTTTT. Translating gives CASSVEGRYGEKLFF. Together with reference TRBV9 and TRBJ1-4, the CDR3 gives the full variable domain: DSGVTQTPKHLITATGQRVTLRCSPRSGDLSVYWYQQSLDQGLQFLIQYYNGEERAKGNILERFSAQQFPDLHSELNLSSLELGDSALYFCASSVEGRYGEKLFFGSGTQLSVL.

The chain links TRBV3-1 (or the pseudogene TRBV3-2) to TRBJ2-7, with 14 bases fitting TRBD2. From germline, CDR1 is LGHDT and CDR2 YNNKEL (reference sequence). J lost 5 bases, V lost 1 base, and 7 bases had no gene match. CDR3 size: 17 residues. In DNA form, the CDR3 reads TGTGCCAGCAGCCAAGTAACGACTAGCGGGGGGGCCGACGAGCAGTACTTC. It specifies CASSQVTTSGGADEQYF.

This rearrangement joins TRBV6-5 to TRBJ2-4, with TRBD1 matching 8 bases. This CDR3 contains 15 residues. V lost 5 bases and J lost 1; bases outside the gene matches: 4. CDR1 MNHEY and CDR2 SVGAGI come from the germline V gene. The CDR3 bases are TGTGCCAGCAGTAGGACAGGGTTGGCCAAAAACATTCAGTACTTC. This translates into CASSRTGLAKNIQYF.

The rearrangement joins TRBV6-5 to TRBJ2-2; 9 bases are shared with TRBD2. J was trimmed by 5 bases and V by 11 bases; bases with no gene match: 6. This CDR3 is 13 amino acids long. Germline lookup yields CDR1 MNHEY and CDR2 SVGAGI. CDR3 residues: CAGGTSLTGELFF. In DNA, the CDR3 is TGTGCCGGCGGGACTAGCTTGACCGGGGAGCTGTTTTTT.

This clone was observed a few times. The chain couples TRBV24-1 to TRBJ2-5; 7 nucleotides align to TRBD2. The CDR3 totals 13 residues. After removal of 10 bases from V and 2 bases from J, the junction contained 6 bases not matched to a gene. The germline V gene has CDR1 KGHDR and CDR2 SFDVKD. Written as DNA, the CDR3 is TGTGCCACGTCTCCCGGGGGGCAAGAGACCCAGTACTTC. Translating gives CATSPGGQETQYF.

In DNA form, the CDR3 reads TGTGCCAGCAGTTGGGCCTATGGCTACACCTTC. Translating it yields CASSWAYGYTF. The J gene is TRBJ1-2, the V gene TRBV12-3 or TRBV12-4, with unresolved D. This CDR3 is built from 11 residues. V lost 4 bases and J lost 4, with 4 bases in between.

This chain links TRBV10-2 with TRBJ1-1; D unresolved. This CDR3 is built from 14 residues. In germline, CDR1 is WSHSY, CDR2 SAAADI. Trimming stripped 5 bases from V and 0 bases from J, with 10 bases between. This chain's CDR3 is CASSPTTMNTEAFF. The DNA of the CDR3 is TGCGCCAGCAGTCCCACTACAATGAACACTGAAGCTTTCTTT.

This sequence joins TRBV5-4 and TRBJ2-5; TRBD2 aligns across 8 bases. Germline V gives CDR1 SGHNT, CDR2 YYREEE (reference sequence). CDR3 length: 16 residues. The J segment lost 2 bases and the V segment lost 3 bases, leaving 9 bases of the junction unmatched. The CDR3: CASSSVIAGGQETQYF. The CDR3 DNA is TGTGCCAGCAGCTCCGTCATTGCGGGAGGTCAAGAGACCCAGTACTTC.

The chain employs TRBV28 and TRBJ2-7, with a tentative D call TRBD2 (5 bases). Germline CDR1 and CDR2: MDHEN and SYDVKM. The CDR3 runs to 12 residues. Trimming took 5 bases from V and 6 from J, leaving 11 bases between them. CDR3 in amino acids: CASSTWTVEQYF. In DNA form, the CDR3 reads TGTGCCAGCAGTACTTGGACTGTCGAGCAGTACTTC.

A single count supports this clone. The CDR3 DNA reads as TGTGCCAGCAGCAAAGGGGGGGGAACCTCCTACGAGCAGTACTTC. This gives the protein CASSKGGGTSYEQYF. This chain joins TRBV6-5 and TRBJ2-7, with D maybe TRBD2 (7 bases). The CDR3 length is 15 residues. Germline assignment: CDR1 MNHEY and CDR2 SVGAGI. Deletions cut 6 bases from V and 0 bases from J, with 15 bases between.

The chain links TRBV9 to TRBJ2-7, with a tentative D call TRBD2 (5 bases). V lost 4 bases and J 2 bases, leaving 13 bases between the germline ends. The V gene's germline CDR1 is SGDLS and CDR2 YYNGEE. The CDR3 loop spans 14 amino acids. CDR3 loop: CASSPRVGAYEQYF. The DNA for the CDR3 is TGTGCCAGCAGCCCCCGGGTCGGGGCCTACGAGCAGTACTTC.

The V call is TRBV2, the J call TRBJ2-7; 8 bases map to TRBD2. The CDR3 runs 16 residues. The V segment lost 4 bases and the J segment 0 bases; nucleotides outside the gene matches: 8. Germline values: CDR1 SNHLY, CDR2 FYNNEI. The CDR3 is CASSGRGAGSSYEQYF. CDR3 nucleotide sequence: TGTGCCAGCAGTGGGCGGGGGGCCGGAAGCTCCTACGAGCAGTACTTC.

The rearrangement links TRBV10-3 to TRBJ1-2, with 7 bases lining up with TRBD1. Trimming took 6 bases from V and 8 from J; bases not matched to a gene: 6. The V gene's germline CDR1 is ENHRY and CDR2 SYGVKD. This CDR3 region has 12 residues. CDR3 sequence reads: CAIRGTVGGYTF. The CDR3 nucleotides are TGTGCCATCAGGGGGACAGTGGGAGGCTACACCTTC.

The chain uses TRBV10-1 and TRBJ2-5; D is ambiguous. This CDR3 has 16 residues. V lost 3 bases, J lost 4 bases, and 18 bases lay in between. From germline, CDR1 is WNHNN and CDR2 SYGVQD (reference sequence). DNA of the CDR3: TGCGCCAGCAGTGAAAGCGACTCGACCCGTCGAGAGACCCAGTACTTC. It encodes CASSESDSTRRETQYF.